These T cell receptor beta chains were read from a single sample in a study of CD8+CD57+ T cells in acquired aplastic anemia. TCRdb reanalysed the reads using MiXCR and keeps one entry per CDR3 protein. The repertoire holds roughly 240,000 distinct CDR3 sequences, with more than 40% as singletons. The sequencing sample was made of sorted CD4+, CD8+, or CD8+CD57+ T cells (not recorded which) from PBMCs. These receptor sequences come from a human donor with aplastic anemia. CDR3s include the opening cysteine and the closing phenylalanine or tryptophan. Fields, in order: V gene, D gene, J gene, clone size, CDR3 protein, CDR3 DNA. The D gene is left open where the match is weak. Only part of the rows carry a size: once, few, many, or a class if the clone is expanded.

>TRBV7-9|NA|TRBJ2-3|NA
CASSLDETESDTQYF
TGTGCCAGCAGCTTAGATGAGACGGAGTCGGATACGCAGTATTTT
>TRBV20-1|TRBD1|TRBJ2-7|many
CSARDLRQGDYEQYF
TGCAGTGCTAGAGATCTTAGACAGGGCGACTACGAGCAGTACTTC
>TRBV5-1|TRBD2|TRBJ2-1|many
CASSDGLAGGNEQFF
TGCGCCAGCAGCGACGGACTAGCGGGAGGGAATGAGCAGTTCTTC
>TRBV5-1|TRBD1|TRBJ2-7|many
CASSHRDRSYEQYF
TGCGCCAGCAGCCACCGGGACAGATCCTACGAGCAGTACTTC
>TRBV30|NA|TRBJ2-7|NA
CAWMLLRAGTREQYF
TGTGCCTGGATGTTACTTCGGGCAGGGACTCGCGAGCAGTACTTC
>TRBV20-1|NA|TRBJ1-1|NA
CSALRGDTEAFF
TGCAGTGCCCTACGGGGAGACACTGAAGCTTTCTTT
>TRBV15|NA|TRBJ2-3|once
CATSRARGAHEQYF
TGTGCCACCAGCAGAGCTAGAGGGGCTCATGAGCAGTATTTT
>TRBV7-2|NA|TRBJ2-5|NA
CASSFSPGKGQETQYF
TGTGCCAGCAGCTTTTCCCCGGGGAAAGGACAAGAGACCCAGTACTTC
>TRBV6-2/TRBV6-3|NA|TRBJ1-1|few
CASSYMALRNTEAFF
TGTGCCAGCAGTTACATGGCGCTTAGGAACACTGAAGCTTTCTTT
>TRBV15|TRBD2|TRBJ2-7|NA
CATSRGIAGGPRNEQYF
TGTGCCACCAGCAGAGGGATAGCGGGGGGGCCTCGGAACGAGCAGTACTTC
>TRBV7-2|NA|TRBJ2-7|few
CASSTRMGYEQYF
TGTGCCAGTAGCACAAGGATGGGCTACGAGCAGTACTTC
>TRBV29-1|TRBD2|TRBJ2-7|NA
CSVAQGLGSEQYF
TGCAGCGTCGCTCAGGGACTAGGGAGTGAGCAGTACTTC
>TRBV12-3/TRBV12-4|TRBD2|TRBJ2-3|many
CASSLASGGADTQYF
TGTGCCAGCAGTTTAGCTAGCGGGGGGGCAGATACGCAGTATTTT
>TRBV12-3/TRBV12-4|NA|TRBJ1-2|many
CASTYVSWRSYCYTF
TGTGCCAGCACCTACGTAAGTTGGAGGAGTTATTGCTACACCTTC
>TRBV2|TRBD2|TRBJ2-7|many
CASVARGDHSYEQYF
TGTGCCAGCGTTGCCCGGGGGGACCACTCCTACGAGCAGTACTTC
>TRBV27|TRBD1|TRBJ1-1|NA
CASRDSAQNTEAFF
TGTGCCAGCCGGGACAGCGCCCAGAACACTGAAGCTTTCTTT
>TRBV20-1|NA|TRBJ2-7|many
CSARFEGRTYEQYF
TGCAGTGCTAGATTCGAGGGTAGAACCTACGAGCAGTACTTC
>TRBV20-1|TRBD1|TRBJ2-7|NA
CSARGPGGSVEQYF
TGCAGTGCTAGAGGACCAGGGGGCAGCGTCGAGCAGTACTTC
>TRBV20-1|NA|TRBJ2-7|once
CSARDRRSASYEQYF
TGCAGTGCTAGAGATCGGCGTAGCGCCAGCTACGAGCAGTACTTC
>TRBV19|NA|TRBJ1-2|NA
CASSIPTQGRGYTF
TGTGCCAGTAGTATCCCTACGCAGGGGCGTGGCTACACCTTC
>TRBV5-1|NA|TRBJ1-2|many
CASSLAKGSLDGYTF
TGCGCCAGCAGCTTGGCCAAAGGATCCCTAGACGGCTACACCTTC
>TRBV20-1|TRBD2|TRBJ2-3|many
CSARDVAISGGGADTQYF
TGCAGTGCTAGAGATGTGGCTATTAGCGGGGGCGGAGCAGATACGCAGTATTTT
>TRBV20-1|NA|TRBJ2-1|NA
CSAEGGQGSYNEQFF
TGCAGTGCCGAAGGTGGGCAGGGGTCCTACAATGAGCAGTTCTTC
>TRBV6-6|NA|TRBJ1-1|few
CASSYSKSMNTEAFF
TGTGCCAGCAGTTACTCGAAATCGATGAACACTGAAGCTTTCTTT
>TRBV20-1|NA|TRBJ2-7|NA
CSASSLRGSYEQYF
TGCAGTGCCAGCAGTTTGCGGGGTTCCTACGAGCAGTACTTC
>TRBV20-1|NA|TRBJ1-1|NA
CSASRNRAGNTEAFF
TGCAGTGCTAGTAGGAACAGGGCGGGGAACACTGAAGCTTTCTTT